The 15 T cell receptor beta chains reported below all come from one sample, sequenced in a study of OX40 agonist ivuxolimab in advanced cancers. Only in-frame clones appear in the TCRdb table, and some are missing; sequencing was by immunoSEQ multiplex PCR. The table lists around 49,000 clones, around nine tenths of them singletons, with about a tenth in the top ten. The sequencing here drew on CD4+ or CD8+ T cells sorted from blood, taken in a trial of the OX40 agonist ivuxolimab. These TCRs come from an adult with an advanced solid tumor such as melanoma, head and neck, liver or kidney cancer.

The rearrangement links TRBV19 to TRBJ2-7; possible D gene TRBD1, 5 bases. This CDR3 comprises 12 residues. Germline V gene data show CDR1 as LNHDA and CDR2 as SQIVND (reference sequence). V shed 2 bases and J shed 4 bases, with 6 bases lying between them. The CDR3 here is CASSINRYEQYF. For the CDR3, the DNA is TGTGCCAGTAGTATAAACAGGTACGAGCAGTACTTC.

This sequence joins TRBV11-3 and TRBJ2-4, with 8 bases aligning to TRBD2. Germline CDR1 reads SGHNT; CDR2 reads YENEEA. This CDR3 has 15 amino acids. J gave up 8 bases and V 4 bases, and 10 bases lay outside the gene matches. In nucleotides, the CDR3 is TGTGCCAGCAGCTACACAGCGGGAGTGTCGGACATTCAGTACTTC. Encoded protein: CASSYTAGVSDIQYF.

This chain uses TRBV19 with TRBJ2-1; D uncertain. V was clipped by 3 bases and J by 7 bases, with 13 bases between them. The CDR3 is made up of 14 amino acids. Germline CDR1 and CDR2: LNHDA and SQIVND (reference sequence). DNA for the CDR3: TGTGCCAGTAGTATTTTTTCTAGTAGGAATGAGCAGTTCTTC. Translating it yields CASSIFSSRNEQFF. Complete variable domain (other parts from reference TRBV19 and TRBJ2-1): DGGITQSPKYLFRKEGQNVTLSCEQNLNHDAMYWYRQDPGQGLRLIYYSQIVNDFQKGDIAEGYSVSREKKESFPLTVTSAQKNPTAFYLCASSIFSSRNEQFFGPGTRLTVL.

The chain joins TRBV9 to TRBJ2-7; D not resolved. Trimming shortened V by 5 bases and J by 2 bases, and 17 bases separated the two germline ends. The CDR3 loop spans 15 amino acids. CDR1 and CDR2 (germline): SGDLS, YYNGEE. Here the CDR3 reads CASSTDVSRTYEQYF. Written as DNA, the CDR3 is TGTGCCAGCAGTACTGATGTCTCCCGTACCTACGAGCAGTACTTC.

This chain links TRBV9 with TRBJ1-4; D remains unclear. The CDR3 is 14 amino acids. The germline gives CDR1 SGDLS, CDR2 YYNGEE. V lost 0 bases and J 8 bases, leaving 11 bases between the germline ends. The CDR3 is CASSVGLTVEKLFF. The CDR3 DNA follows: TGTGCCAGCAGCGTAGGGCTGACGGTCGAAAAACTGTTTTTT.

The chain joins TRBV4-2 to TRBJ2-3; 7 bases map to TRBD2. The CDR3 loop spans 16 amino acids. Trimming took 1 base from V and 1 from J; bases not matched to a gene: 5. Germline CDR1 is LGHNA and CDR2 is YNFKEQ. The CDR3 sequence: CASSQVMGGRTDTQYF. The CDR3 coding sequence is TGTGCCAGCAGCCAAGTGATGGGAGGGCGCACAGATACGCAGTATTTT.

The CDR3 spells CASSEYRHYEQYF. CDR3 coding DNA: TGTGCCAGCAGTGAGTACCGCCACTACGAGCAGTACTTC. This sequence joins TRBV6-1 and TRBJ2-7; D ambiguous. Trimming removed 3 bases from V and 3 bases from J, with 9 bases in between. The CDR3 extends over 13 amino acids. Germline V CDR1 and CDR2: MNHNS, SASEGT.

The V and J genes are TRBV19 and TRBJ2-5, with D possibly TRBD1 on 6 matching bases. Trimming stripped 6 bases from V and 4 bases from J, with 15 bases between. The CDR3 is 14 residues long. CDR1 is LNHDA, CDR2 SQIVND, per germline (reference sequence). The DNA of the CDR3 is TGTGCCAGTAGCTTAGGGACAACGGGAGAGACCCAGTACTTC. Protein sequence: CASSLGTTGETQYF. Full variable domain (rest looked up from reference TRBV19 and TRBJ2-5): DGGITQSPKYLFRKEGQNVTLSCEQNLNHDAMYWYRQDPGQGLRLIYYSQIVNDFQKGDIAEGYSVSREKKESFPLTVTSAQKNPTAFYLCASSLGTTGETQYFGPGTRLLVL.

The chain is built from TRBV9 and TRBJ2-7; 7 positions agree with TRBD1. Trimming cost V 0 bases and J 2 bases; bases outside gene matches: 5. The CDR3 spans 15 residues. In germline, CDR1 is SGDLS, CDR2 YYNGEE. The CDR3 DNA sequence: TGTGCCAGCAGCGTAGAGACAGGGAAAGCCTACGAGCAGTACTTC. Translation gives CASSVETGKAYEQYF.

The rearrangement links TRBV12-5 to TRBJ2-7, with TRBD2 as a possible D gene (5 bases). Trimming took off 0 bases at V and 9 bases at J, with 9 bases between the two ends. The germline V gene has CDR1 LGHNT and CDR2 FRNRAP. The CDR3 sequence is 12 residues long. The CDR3 protein is CASGLVVGGQYF. As DNA, the CDR3 is TGTGCTAGTGGTTTGGTTGTTGGAGGGCAGTACTTC.

In this sample, this clone turned up a few times. V is TRBV4-3 and J is TRBJ1-2; D possibly corresponds to TRBD1 (6 bases). The germline gives CDR1 LGHNA, CDR2 YSLEER. The length of the CDR3 is 16 residues. The V gene lost 3 bases and the J gene lost 4 bases, with 18 bases spanning the gap. This CDR3 reads CASSQAGGTKIYGYTF. The CDR3 DNA is TGCGCCAGCAGCCAGGCGGGCGGGACAAAAATCTATGGCTACACCTTC.

V is TRBV14 and J is TRBJ2-1, with D possibly TRBD2 on 5 matching bases. CDR3 length equals 16 residues. Trimming shortened V by 1 base and J by 6 bases, and 16 bases separated the two germline ends. Germline V gives CDR1 SGHDN, CDR2 FVKESK. The CDR3 DNA reads TGTGCCAGCAGCCAAGGGGCGGGCCGGTTCGGCAATGAGCAGTTCTTC. Its translation is CASSQGAGRFGNEQFF. Using reference TRBV14 and TRBJ2-1 for the parts outside the CDR3, the full variable domain is EAGVTQFPSHSVIEKGQTVTLRCDPISGHDNLYWYRRVMGKEIKFLLHFVKESKQDESGMPNNRFLAERTGGTYSTLKVQPAELEDSGVYFCASSQGAGRFGNEQFFGPGTRLTVL.

The chain combines TRBV5-1 with TRBJ2-1, with a weak D call TRBD1 (5 bases). This CDR3 contains 14 residues. Germline CDR1 reads SGHRS; CDR2 reads YFSETQ. V was trimmed by 4 bases and J by 5 bases, leaving 13 bases between them. The CDR3 reads CASSLWIRDNEQFF. As DNA, the CDR3 is TGCGCCAGCAGCCTGTGGATCAGGGACAATGAGCAGTTCTTC.

V and J are TRBV9 and TRBJ1-4; D gene uncertain. Trimming removed 4 bases at V and 6 bases at J, with 13 bases between. CDR1 is SGDLS, CDR2 YYNGEE, per germline. The CDR3 loop spans 14 amino acids. The CDR3 region is CASSPGSPYEKLFF. CDR3 DNA: TGTGCCAGCAGCCCCGGGTCGCCCTATGAAAAACTGTTTTTT.

This chain joins TRBV4-3 and TRBJ1-2, with TRBD1 identical over 7 bases. Germline CDR1 LGHNA, CDR2 YSLEER. The CDR3 is 16 amino acids. Trimming cost V 0 bases and J 3 bases; bases outside gene matches: 7. The DNA of the CDR3 is TGCGCCAGCAGCCAAGATACAGGGGCGGCTTACTATGGCTACACCTTC. Translation: CASSQDTGAAYYGYTF.